This record concerns one T cell receptor beta chain sequence. The CDR3 runs to 22 residues. V was clipped by 1 base and J by 1 base; unmatched bases: 18. From germline, CDR1 is KGHDR and CDR2 SFDVKD. The data are from a study of blood T cell repertoires in COVID-19. Study as a whole: In each case, the material was cDNA or gDNA derived from T cells, B-cell-depleted T cells, or PBMCs.

Participants spanned ages about 18 to 95 years and resided in roughly 22 US areas. Donors of Cohort 3 who recovered were those that had two negative PCRs, clearance, or symptom resolution. Assay: immunoSEQ multiplex PCR; the TCRdb copy retains only in-frame clones and omits some. Of around 260,000 clones listed, around nine tenths are singletons. This receptor was identified in a woman aged 25-40 years who had recovered from COVID-19. Sequencing was performed on PBMCs or T cells enriched from blood (not recorded which). The V gene is TRBV24-1, the J gene TRBJ2-2; 9 bases fit TRBD2. This CDR3 reads CATSDLPRASGIGGGNTGELFF. In DNA, the CDR3 is TGTGCCACCAGTGATTTACCTCGGGCTAGCGGGATTGGAGGGGGGAACACCGGGGAGCTGTTTTTT.